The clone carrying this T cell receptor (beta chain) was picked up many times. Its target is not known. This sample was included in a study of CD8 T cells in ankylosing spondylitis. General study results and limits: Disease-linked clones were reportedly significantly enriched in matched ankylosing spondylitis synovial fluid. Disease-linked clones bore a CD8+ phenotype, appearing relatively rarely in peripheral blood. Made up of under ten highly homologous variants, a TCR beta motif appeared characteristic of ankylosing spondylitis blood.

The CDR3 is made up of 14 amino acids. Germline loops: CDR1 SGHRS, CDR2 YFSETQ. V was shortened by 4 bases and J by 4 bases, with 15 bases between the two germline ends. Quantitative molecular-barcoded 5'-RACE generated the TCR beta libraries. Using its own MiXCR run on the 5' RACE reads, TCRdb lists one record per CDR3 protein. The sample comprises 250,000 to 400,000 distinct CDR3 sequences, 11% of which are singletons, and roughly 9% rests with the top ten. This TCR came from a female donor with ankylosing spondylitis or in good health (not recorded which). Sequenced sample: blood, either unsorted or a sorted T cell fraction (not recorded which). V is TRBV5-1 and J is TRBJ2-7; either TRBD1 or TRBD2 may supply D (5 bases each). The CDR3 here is CASSPTGTEYEQYF. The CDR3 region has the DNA TGCGCCAGCAGCCCCACCGGGACGGAGTACGAGCAGTACTTC.